There are a few counts of the clone carrying this TCR beta chain. Its antigen is as yet unknown. Researchers made TCR cDNA using 5'RACE template switching, and this step added a universal primer site and UMIs. MiXCR, applied by TCRdb to the 5' RACE reads, yields one record per CDR3 protein. The sample shows around 600,000 distinct CDR3 sequences, roughly 12% of them seen only once. The sample originates from a study of T cells after yellow fever vaccination. Findings and caveats of the study: Post-booster repertoires again held most primary-vaccination clones (approximately 96% CD4, about 90% CD8).

This TCR was recovered from a young man who received the YFV17D yellow fever vaccine. The sample here was PBMCs, taken on the day of the yellow fever booster vaccination.

CDR3 bases: TGTGCCAGCAGCCCCTTCAGCGGGATTAGACAGTACGAGCAGTACTTC. Protein: CASSPFSGIRQYEQYF. The chain carries TRBV6-1 and TRBJ2-7; 7 nucleotides match TRBD2. Germline assignment: CDR1 MNHNS and CDR2 SASEGT. This CDR3 has 16 residues. J was trimmed by 4 bases and V by 6 bases; bases with no gene match: 15.